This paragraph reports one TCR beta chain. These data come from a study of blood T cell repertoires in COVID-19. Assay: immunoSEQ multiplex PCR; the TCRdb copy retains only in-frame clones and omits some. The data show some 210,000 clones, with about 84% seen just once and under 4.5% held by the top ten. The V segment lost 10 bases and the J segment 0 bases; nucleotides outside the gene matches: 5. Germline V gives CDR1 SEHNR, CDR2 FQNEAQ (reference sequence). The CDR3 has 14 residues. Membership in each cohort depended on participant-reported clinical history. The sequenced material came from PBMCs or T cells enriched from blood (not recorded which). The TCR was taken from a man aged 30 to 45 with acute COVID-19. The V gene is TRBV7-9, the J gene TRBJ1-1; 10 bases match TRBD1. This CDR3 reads CATRQGAMNTEAFF. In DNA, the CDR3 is TGTGCCACCCGACAGGGGGCGATGAACACTGAAGCTTTCTTT.